This passage covers 10 T cell receptor beta chains from one sample sequenced in a study of T cells in Graves' hyperthyroidism and ophthalmopathy. Researchers took RNA transcripts and amplified the TCR beta CDR3 regions from them. TCR CDR3 regions were first amplified by RT-PCR with HTBI primers. TCRdb called the multiplex PCR reads again in MiXCR, with one record for every CDR3 protein. The sample consists of a few hundred thousand distinct CDR3 sequences, about 18% of them appearing once. Specimen: blood. The receptors here all came from a man between 40 and 49 years old with Graves' hyperthyroidism.

This clonotype has a count of ten or more. The V gene is TRBV20-1, the J gene TRBJ1-1, with 7 bases fitting TRBD1. The length of the CDR3 is 12 residues. The V and J ends lost 5 bases and 5 bases, in that order; junction bases with no gene match: 5. The germline gives CDR1 DFQATT, CDR2 SNEGSKA (reference sequence). CDR3 sequence: CSAYRGGTEAFF. In DNA form, the CDR3 reads TGCAGTGCTTACAGGGGAGGGACTGAAGCTTTCTTT.

The chain recombines TRBV11-3 with TRBJ2-7; the match to TRBD1 covers 8 bases. With V trimmed by 10 bases and J by 5 bases, 10 bases remained unmatched. CDR1 and CDR2 from the germline V gene are SGHNT and YENEEA. This CDR3 region has 13 residues. CDR3 amino acids: CATGPGGRHEQYF. CDR3 sequence (DNA): TGTGCCACTGGGCCAGGGGGCAGGCACGAGCAGTACTTC.

V is TRBV19 and J is TRBJ2-7, with TRBD2 identical over 7 bases. This CDR3 is built from 14 residues. With V trimmed by 4 bases and J by 2 bases, 5 bases remained unmatched. Per germline, CDR1 LNHDA and CDR2 SQIVND (reference sequence). The CDR3 DNA is TGTGCCAGTAGTAGGGCTAGCGGAACCTACGAGCAGTACTTC. Protein: CASSRASGTYEQYF.

With respect to this clonotype: This may be a read error, as it is one base from a much larger clone. The gene calls are TRBV15 and TRBJ1-5; unclear D gene. Germline CDR1 is LNHNV and CDR2 is YYDKDF (reference sequence). The length of the CDR3 is 15 residues. The CDR3: CATGRPSNNNQPQHF. The CDR3 DNA sequence: TGTGCCACCGGCAGACCGTCCAATAACAATCAGCCCCAGCATTTT.

This clonotype has more than one count but fewer than ten. This sequence joins TRBV10-3 and TRBJ1-4; no clear D. V was trimmed by 0 bases and J by 4 bases, leaving 12 bases between them. The CDR3 is 16 residues long. Germline CDR1 ENHRY, CDR2 SYGVKD. CDR3: CAISESLSERNEKLFF. CDR3 in DNA: TGTGCCATCAGTGAGTCTTTATCGGAGCGTAATGAAAAACTGTTTTTT.

This chain uses TRBV5-4 with TRBJ2-1; D is unresolved. This CDR3 is built from 13 residues. The germline gives CDR1 SGHNT, CDR2 YYREEE (reference sequence). The V end lost 5 bases, the J end lost 6 bases, and 12 bases lay between the germline ends. The CDR3 region is CASRYGLGNEQFF. The CDR3 bases are TGTGCCAGCAGGTACGGGCTGGGCAATGAGCAGTTCTTC. The whole variable domain, remainder taken from reference TRBV5-4 and TRBJ2-1, is ETGVTQSPTHLIKTRGQQVTLRCSSQSGHNTVSWYQQALGQGPQFIFQYYREEENGRGNFPPRFSGLQFPNYSSELNVNALELDDSALYLCASRYGLGNEQFFGPGTRLTVL.

The chain is built from TRBV6-5 and TRBJ2-4; 8 bases line up with TRBD1. The trim removed 4 bases at V and 8 bases at J, leaving 10 bases unmatched. Germline lookup yields CDR1 MNHEY and CDR2 SVGAGI. The CDR3 has 15 amino acids. The CDR3 loop reads CASSSRTGTLDIQYF. The CDR3 DNA follows: TGTGCCAGCAGTTCCCGGACAGGGACTCTAGACATTCAGTACTTC.

The chain employs TRBV30 and TRBJ2-2; unclear D gene. The CDR3 is 15 residues long. With 0 bases removed from V and 0 bases from J, the gap between germline ends came to 8 bases. Germline CDR1 GTSNPN, CDR2 SVGIG (reference sequence). This CDR3 is CAWSVGTTNTGELFF. The CDR3 nucleotides are TGTGCCTGGAGTGTGGGCACAACGAACACCGGGGAGCTGTTTTTT. Drawing the rest from reference TRBV30 and TRBJ2-2, the complete variable domain is SQTIHQWPATLVQPVGSPLSLECTVEGTSNPNLYWYRQAAGRGLQLLFYSVGIGQISSEVPQNLSASRPQDRQFILSSKKLLLSDSGFYLCAWSVGTTNTGELFFGEGSRLTVL.

This chain connects TRBV9 to TRBJ1-5; TRBD1 might be the D (5 bases). V gave up 2 bases and J gave up 3 bases, with 12 bases separating them. Germline lookup yields CDR1 SGDLS and CDR2 YYNGEE. The CDR3 is 15 amino acids. CDR3 nucleotide sequence: TGTGCCAGCAGCGTCACAGGTGGGATCAATCAGCCCCAGCATTTT. Translating it yields CASSVTGGINQPQHF.

This clonotype was counted a few times. V gene TRBV5-1 combines with J gene TRBJ1-1; 10 nucleotides align to TRBD1. CDR3 length equals 14 residues. After removal of 4 bases from V and 7 bases from J, the junction contained 7 bases not matched to a gene. Germline CDR1 and CDR2: SGHRS and YFSETQ. CDR3 nucleotide sequence: TGCGCCAGCAGCACAGACAGGGGGCAGAATGAAGCTTTCTTT. The encoded protein is CASSTDRGQNEAFF.